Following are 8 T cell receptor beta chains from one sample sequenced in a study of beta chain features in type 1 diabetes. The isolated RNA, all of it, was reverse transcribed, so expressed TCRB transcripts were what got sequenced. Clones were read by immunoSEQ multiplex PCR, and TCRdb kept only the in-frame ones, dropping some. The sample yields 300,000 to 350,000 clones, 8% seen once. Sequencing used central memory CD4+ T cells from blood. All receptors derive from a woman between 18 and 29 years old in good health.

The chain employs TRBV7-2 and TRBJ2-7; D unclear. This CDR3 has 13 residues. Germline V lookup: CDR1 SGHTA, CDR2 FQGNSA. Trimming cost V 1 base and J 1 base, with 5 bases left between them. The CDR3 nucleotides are TGTGCCAGCAGCTTAGAATTATCCTACGAGCAGTACTTC. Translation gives CASSLELSYEQYF.

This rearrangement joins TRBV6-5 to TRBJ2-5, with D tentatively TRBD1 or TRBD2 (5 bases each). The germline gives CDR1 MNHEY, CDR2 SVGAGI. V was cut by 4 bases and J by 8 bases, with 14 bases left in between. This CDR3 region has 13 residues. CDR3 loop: CASSSGTGATQYF. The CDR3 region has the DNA TGTGCCAGCAGTTCCGGGACCGGCGCCACCCAGTACTTC.

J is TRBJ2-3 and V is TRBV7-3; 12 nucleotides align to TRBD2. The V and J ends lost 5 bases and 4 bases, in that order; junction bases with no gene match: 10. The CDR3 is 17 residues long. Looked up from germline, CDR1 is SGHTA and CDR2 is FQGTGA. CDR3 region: CASSTPRASGRADTQYF. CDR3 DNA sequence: TGTGCCAGCAGCACCCCAAGGGCTAGCGGGAGGGCAGATACGCAGTATTTT.

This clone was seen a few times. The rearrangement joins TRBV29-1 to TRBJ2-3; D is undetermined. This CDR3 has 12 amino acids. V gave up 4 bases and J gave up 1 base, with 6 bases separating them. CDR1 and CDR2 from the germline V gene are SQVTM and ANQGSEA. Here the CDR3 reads CSVVDGTDTQYF. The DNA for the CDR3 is TGCAGCGTTGTTGACGGCACAGATACGCAGTATTTT.

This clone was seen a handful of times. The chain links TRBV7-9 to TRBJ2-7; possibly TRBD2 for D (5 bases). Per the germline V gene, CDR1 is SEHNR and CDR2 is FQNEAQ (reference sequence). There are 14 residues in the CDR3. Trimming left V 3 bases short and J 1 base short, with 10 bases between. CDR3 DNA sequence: TGTGCCAGCAGCTTCGAAGCGGCGTCCTACGAGCAGTACTTC. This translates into CASSFEAASYEQYF.

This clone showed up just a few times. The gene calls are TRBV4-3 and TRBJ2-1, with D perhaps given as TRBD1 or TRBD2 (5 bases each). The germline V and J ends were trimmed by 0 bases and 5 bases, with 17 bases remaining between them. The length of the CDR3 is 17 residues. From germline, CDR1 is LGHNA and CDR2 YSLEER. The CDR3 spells CASSQDFGGVPHNEQFF. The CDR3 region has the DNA TGCGCCAGCAGCCAAGATTTTGGGGGAGTCCCCCACAATGAGCAGTTCTTC.

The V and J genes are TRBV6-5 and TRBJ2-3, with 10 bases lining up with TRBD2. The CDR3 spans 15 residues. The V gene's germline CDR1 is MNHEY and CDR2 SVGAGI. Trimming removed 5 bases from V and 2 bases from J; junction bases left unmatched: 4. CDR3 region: CASSLGTSVTDTQYF. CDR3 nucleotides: TGTGCCAGCAGTCTTGGGACTAGCGTCACAGATACGCAGTATTTT.

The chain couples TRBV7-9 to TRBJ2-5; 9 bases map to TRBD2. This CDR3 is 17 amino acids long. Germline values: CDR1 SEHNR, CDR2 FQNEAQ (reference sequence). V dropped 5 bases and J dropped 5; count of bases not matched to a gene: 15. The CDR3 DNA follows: TGTGCCAGCAGCCAATACATAGCGGGAGAAATTGTGGAGACCCAGTACTTC. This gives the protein CASSQYIAGEIVETQYF.